One sample yielded the 28 T cell receptor beta chains listed below, sequenced in a study of shared clonotypes between healthy human individuals. TCRdb's copy holds only in-frame clones and misses some; the assay was immunoSEQ multiplex PCR. The sample lists some 2,000,000 clones, 95% occurring once. Input material: naive CD4+ T cells sorted from blood. As for subset: CD45RA+ positively selected. These receptors were collected from a man aged 18 to 30 in good health.

The rearrangement joins TRBV5-1 to TRBJ2-7, with 15 bases matching TRBD2. V shed 4 bases and J 5 bases; nucleotides not matched to a gene: 4. The CDR3 is 15 residues long. Germline V gene sequence: CDR1 SGHRS, CDR2 YFSETQ. CDR3 region: CASSPGLAGGDEQYF. The CDR3 DNA reads TGCGCCAGCAGCCCGGGACTAGCGGGAGGCGACGAGCAGTACTTC.

The chain employs TRBV6-8 and TRBJ2-5; 9 positions match TRBD2. Germline CDR1 reads MNHGY; CDR2 reads SAAAGT. The V gene end was trimmed by 1 base and the J gene end by 3 bases; junction bases not matched to a gene: 12. There are 18 residues in the CDR3. As DNA, the CDR3 is TGTGCCAGCAGTTACTTGACTAGCGGATTATCTGGGGAAGAGACCCAGTACTTC. This gives the protein CASSYLTSGLSGEETQYF.

This chain uses TRBV5-1 with TRBJ2-1; 8 positions match TRBD2. V shed 0 bases and J 3 bases; nucleotides not matched to a gene: 5. Germline values: CDR1 SGHRS, CDR2 YFSETQ. The CDR3 has 16 residues. CDR3 coding DNA: TGCGCCAGCAGCTTGGCCGGACTAGCAAACTACAATGAGCAGTTCTTC. It specifies CASSLAGLANYNEQFF.

With regard to this clone: Other DNA sequences in the sample encode the same CDR3. V usage is TRBV25-1 and J usage is TRBJ1-2, with D hard to call. CDR3 length: 13 amino acids. Germline V gene lookup returns CDR1 MGHDK and CDR2 SYGVNS. Trimming took 2 bases from V and 4 from J, leaving 8 bases between them. CDR3 bases: TGTGCCAGCAGTGAACCGGGGAGCTATGGCTACACCTTC. Amino acid sequence: CASSEPGSYGYTF.

The CDR3 reads CASRPTGGTNEKLFF. In DNA form, the CDR3 reads TGCGCCAGCAGGCCTACAGGGGGCACTAATGAAAAACTGTTTTTT. V and J are TRBV5-1 and TRBJ1-4, with TRBD1 matching over 9 bases. This CDR3 is built from 15 residues. The germline CDR1 and CDR2 sequences are SGHRS and YFSETQ. Unmatched junction bases numbered 4, after V lost 5 bases and J lost 2 bases.

This chain uses TRBV6-6 with TRBJ1-1, with D unresolved. The CDR3 extends over 13 amino acids. Trimming pared 2 bases from V and 8 bases from J, leaving 12 bases between. Germline loops: CDR1 MNHNY, CDR2 SVGAGI (reference sequence). This CDR3 reads CASSYRTRTEAFF. The DNA for the CDR3 is TGTGCCAGCAGTTACCGGACCAGAACCGAAGCTTTCTTT.

V gene TRBV7-9 combines with J gene TRBJ2-7; D might be TRBD2 (6 bases). CDR1 and CDR2 (germline): SEHNR, FQNEAQ (reference sequence). The V and J ends lost 7 bases and 7 bases respectively, with 14 bases between them. The CDR3 length is 12 residues. The CDR3 is CASNSGTGEQYF. CDR3 DNA sequence: TGTGCCAGCAATTCCGGGACTGGGGAGCAGTACTTC.

J is TRBJ2-7 and V is TRBV28; TRBD1 agrees at 9 bases. The CDR3 has 16 amino acids. V shed 6 bases and J 5 bases; nucleotides not matched to a gene: 14. Germline-derived CDR1 and CDR2 are MDHEN and SYDVKM. Here the CDR3 reads CASSPARDRVYHEQYF. CDR3 sequence (DNA): TGTGCCAGCAGCCCCGCCCGGGACAGGGTTTACCACGAGCAGTACTTC.

The chain uses TRBV11-2 and TRBJ1-5; D gene uncertain. V lost 5 bases, J lost 7 bases, and 12 bases lay in between. Germline CDR1 SGHAT, CDR2 FQNNGV. The CDR3 runs to 13 residues. The chain's CDR3 is CASSQNEVQPQHF. The CDR3 nucleotides read TGTGCCAGCAGCCAAAACGAGGTCCAGCCCCAGCATTTT.

The J gene is TRBJ1-5, the V gene TRBV30; TRBD1 might be the D (6 bases). In germline, CDR1 is GTSNPN, CDR2 SVGIG (reference sequence). This CDR3 is 12 amino acids long. The ends were cut back, 2 bases at V and 4 bases at J, with 6 bases in the middle. CDR3 nucleotide sequence: TGTGCCTGGAGTCAGGGGAATCAGCCCCAGCATTTT. This codes for CAWSQGNQPQHF.

This chain connects TRBV28 to TRBJ1-5, with a possible D match to TRBD1 (5 bases). Trimming cost V 3 bases and J 3 bases, with 9 bases left between them. Germline CDR1 MDHEN, CDR2 SYDVKM. The CDR3 consists of 14 residues. Written as DNA, the CDR3 is TGTGCCAGCAGTTTGGGGGGAGCCAATCAGCCCCAGCATTTT. Encoded protein: CASSLGGANQPQHF.

The gene calls are TRBV7-9 and TRBJ2-7; a weak D match, TRBD1 (6 bases). Trimming took 5 bases from V and 0 from J, leaving 14 bases between them. The CDR3 has 15 amino acids. CDR1 and CDR2 from the germline V gene are SEHNR and FQNEAQ (reference sequence). The CDR3 DNA follows: TGTGCCAGCAGCGAAGACAGGCTTGCCTCCTACGAGCAGTACTTC. It translates to CASSEDRLASYEQYF.

The chain couples TRBV7-2 to TRBJ2-4; possible D gene TRBD2, 5 bases. Germline lookup yields CDR1 SGHTA and CDR2 FQGNSA. The V gene lost 4 bases and the J gene lost 3 bases, with 13 bases spanning the gap. This CDR3 contains 15 residues. The CDR3 nucleotides read TGTGCCAGCAGCTCCCGAGGGCAGAACAAAAACATTCAGTACTTC. Protein: CASSSRGQNKNIQYF.

This rearrangement joins TRBV7-2 to TRBJ1-1; maybe TRBD1 (6 bases). The length of the CDR3 is 13 residues. Per the germline V gene, CDR1 is SGHTA and CDR2 is FQGNSA. V dropped 5 bases and J dropped 4 bases, with 11 bases sitting between them. DNA for the CDR3: TGTGCCAGCAGCCCCCAGGGGCCCACTGAAGCTTTCTTT. Residues: CASSPQGPTEAFF.

The chain is built from TRBV21-1 and TRBJ2-7; the table's D call, TRBD1, was not checked against the DNA. TRBV21-1 is a pseudogene segment. This CDR3 comprises 16 residues. The CDR3 here is CASSTPRGVKSYEQYF. DNA of the CDR3: TGTGCCAGCAGCACCCCCAGGGGCGTAAAATCCTACGAGCAGTACTTC.

The rearrangement links TRBV6-6 to TRBJ1-1, with D hard to call. CDR3 size: 13 residues. The germline gives CDR1 MNHNY, CDR2 SVGAGI (reference sequence). V gave up 6 bases and J gave up 1 base, with 9 bases separating them. The DNA of the CDR3 is TGTGCCAGCAGACCCTCCGGGAACACTGAAGCTTTCTTT. Translating gives CASRPSGNTEAFF.

Notes on this clone: This CDR3 is also generated by other DNA sequences in the sample. This chain uses TRBV11-2 with TRBJ2-1, with 9 bases matching TRBD2. This CDR3 contains 15 residues. V lost 0 bases and J lost 4; bases outside the gene matches: 1. Germline CDR1 and CDR2: SGHAT and FQNNGV. The CDR3 here is CASSLDLAGYNEQFF. In nucleotides, the CDR3 is TGTGCCAGCAGCTTAGATCTAGCGGGGTACAATGAGCAGTTCTTC.

The V call is TRBV6-6, the J call TRBJ1-3, with D hard to call. This CDR3 has 14 amino acids. CDR1 is MNHNY, CDR2 SVGAGI, per germline (reference sequence). Trimming cost V 5 bases and J 0 bases, with 8 bases left between them. CDR3 sequence (DNA): TGTGCCAGCAGTGCGGCCGTCTCTGGAAACACCATATATTTT. It translates to CASSAAVSGNTIYF.

The V call is TRBV20-1, the J call TRBJ2-1; the D gene is possibly TRBD1 (6 bases). This CDR3 has 11 residues. The V gene's germline CDR1 is DFQATT and CDR2 SNEGSKA (reference sequence). V gave up 6 bases and J gave up 8 bases, with 11 bases separating them. For the CDR3, the DNA is TGCAGTGCCGAAGACAGGCATGAGCAGTTCTTC. Protein: CSAEDRHEQFF.

The J gene is TRBJ2-2, the V gene TRBV27; D unresolved. The CDR3 covers 12 residues. Trimming removed 8 bases from V and 7 bases from J, with 11 bases in between. CDR1 and CDR2 (germline): MNHEY, SMNVEV (reference sequence). In DNA, the CDR3 is TGTGCCAGCTCCCCGGCCGGCGGGGAGCTGTTTTTT. Residues: CASSPAGGELFF.

The rearrangement uses TRBV27 and TRBJ2-2; D possibly corresponds to TRBD1 (5 bases). V dropped 4 bases and J dropped 6 bases, with 9 bases sitting between them. From germline, CDR1 is MNHEY and CDR2 SMNVEV (reference sequence). The CDR3 has 13 residues. CDR3 residues: CASSSYRSGELFF. The CDR3 DNA follows: TGTGCCAGCAGTTCGTACAGGTCCGGGGAGCTGTTTTTT.

V is TRBV6-5 and J is TRBJ1-2; 7 positions match TRBD1. After removal of 6 bases from V and 2 bases from J, the junction contained 9 bases not matched to a gene. The CDR3 is 15 amino acids. CDR1 MNHEY and CDR2 SVGAGI come from the germline V gene. CDR3 nucleotide sequence: TGTGCCAGCAGCCTTCACCGGGACAGCAACTATGGCTACACCTTC. Translating gives CASSLHRDSNYGYTF.

The chain joins TRBV18 to TRBJ2-7, with 7 bases fitting TRBD1. After removal of 5 bases from V and 5 bases from J, the junction contained 6 bases not matched to a gene. In germline, CDR1 is KGHSH, CDR2 LQKENI. The CDR3 is 13 residues long. CDR3 DNA: TGTGCCAGCTCAGGTGACAGGGTAGACGAGCAGTACTTC. It codes for CASSGDRVDEQYF.

The chain employs TRBV27 and TRBJ1-1; possible D gene TRBD1, 5 bases. The V end lost 11 bases, the J end lost 4 bases, and 23 bases lay between the germline ends. Germline V CDR1 and CDR2: MNHEY, SMNVEV (reference sequence). This CDR3 region has 15 residues. CDR3 sequence (DNA): TGTGCCTCTCGGGGACGGATCCCTGCGGGCACTGAAGCTTTCTTT. This codes for CASRGRIPAGTEAFF.

The chain links TRBV20-1 to TRBJ2-1; D call uncertain. Germline assignment: CDR1 DFQATT and CDR2 SNEGSKA (reference sequence). Trimming took off 2 bases at V and 7 bases at J, with 6 bases between the two ends. The CDR3 is 11 amino acids. This CDR3 reads CSARSLNEQFF. DNA of the CDR3: TGCAGTGCTAGAAGTTTAAATGAGCAGTTCTTC.

The chain has TRBV11-2 and TRBJ2-7; tentative D call: TRBD2 (6 bases). Trimming stripped 5 bases from V and 0 bases from J, with 11 bases between. The V gene's germline CDR1 is SGHAT and CDR2 FQNNGV. The CDR3 loop spans 14 amino acids. CDR3 sequence: CASSPGGSSYEQYF. The CDR3 DNA sequence: TGTGCCAGCAGCCCCGGGGGTTCCTCCTACGAGCAGTACTTC.

The gene calls are TRBV5-6 and TRBJ2-3, with 8 positions matching TRBD2. The V segment lost 4 bases and the J segment 0 bases; nucleotides outside the gene matches: 13. From germline, CDR1 is SGHDT and CDR2 YYEEEE. This CDR3 spans 18 amino acids. The CDR3 nucleotides read TGTGCCAGCAGCCTCGGACTAGCCGAAGGGCCTAGCACAGATACGCAGTATTTT. Its translation: CASSLGLAEGPSTDTQYF.

This clone was observed a single time. The chain is built from TRBV9 and TRBJ2-1, with no clear D. Germline V gives CDR1 SGDLS, CDR2 YYNGEE. This CDR3 has 15 amino acids. V lost 4 bases and J 6 bases, leaving 17 bases between the germline ends. The CDR3 reads CASSSQWVVGNEQFF. CDR3 DNA: TGTGCCAGCAGCTCCCAGTGGGTTGTGGGCAATGAGCAGTTCTTC.